This is a list of T cell receptor beta chains from one sample in a study of CD8 T cells in Susac syndrome. In TCRdb, the immunoSEQ multiplex PCR reads were re-called with MiXCR into one record per CDR3 protein. The repertoire consists of some 190,000 distinct CDR3 sequences, with 90% to 96% occurring once and the leading ten covering 0.093%. Specimen: CD4+ T cells from PBMCs. Every receptor here comes from a human donor with multiple sclerosis. CDR3s include the opening cysteine and the closing phenylalanine or tryptophan. A D gene is named only where the DNA matches it firmly. A row's size may be missing; if present it is once, few, many or a size class.

j_call,v_call,clone_size,d_call,cdr3_length,cdr3_nt,cdr3_aa
TRBJ1-5,TRBV5-1,-,-,14,TGCGCCAGCAGTCAGGACTTGGGGAGTCGGCCCCAGCATTTT,CASSQDLGSRPQHF
TRBJ2-1,TRBV29-1,-,TRBD1,14,TGCAGCGCCGAGGGGGGACAGGGTTACAATGAGCAGTTCTTC,CSAEGGQGYNEQFF
TRBJ2-2,TRBV6-5,-,TRBD1,14,TGTGCCAGCAGTCGACAGGGGAACACCGGGGAGCTGTTTTTT,CASSRQGNTGELFF
TRBJ2-6,TRBV6-5,-,TRBD1,17,TGTGCCAGCAGTTACAAGCAGGGGGCTACTGGGGCCAACGTCCTGACTTTC,CASSYKQGATGANVLTF
TRBJ2-7,TRBV12-3/TRBV12-4,-,TRBD2,16,TGTGCCAGCAGTCCCAAACTAGCGGGGAGGACCTACGAGCAGTACTTC,CASSPKLAGRTYEQYF
TRBJ1-5,TRBV29-1,-,-,12,TGCAGCGTTTGGGGGTCCAATCAGCCCCAGCATTTT,CSVWGSNQPQHF
TRBJ2-7,TRBV4-1,-,-,15,TGCGCCAGCAGCCTAACCTCGGGCCTACCGGACGAGCAGTACTTC,CASSLTSGLPDEQYF
TRBJ2-4,TRBV29-1,-,TRBD2,13,TGCAGCGTCCCTAGCGGGGTTGGGAACATTCAGTACTTC,CSVPSGVGNIQYF
TRBJ2-3,TRBV5-6,-,-,11,TGTGCCAGCAAACGCACAGATACGCAGTATTTT,CASKRTDTQYF
TRBJ1-1,TRBV3-1,-,-,16,TGTGCCAGCAGTCTGCATGGGGGGCGGGTGACCACTGAAGCTTTCTTT,CASSLHGGRVTTEAFF
TRBJ2-1,TRBV12-5,-,-,12,TGTGCTAGTGGTTTGAAGGGAATACAGCAGTTCTTC,CASGLKGIQQFF
TRBJ2-5,TRBV30,-,-,11,TGTGCCTGGAGTGTACTGGGGACCCAGTACTTC,CAWSVLGTQYF
TRBJ1-1,TRBV30,-,-,12,TGTGCCTGGAGTCTATTCTGGGGGGAAGCTTTCTTT,CAWSLFWGEAFF
TRBJ2-5,TRBV7-9,-,-,15,TGTGCCAGCAGCCGCCCGGGGAGTGCCCAAGAGACCCAGTACTTC,CASSRPGSAQETQYF
TRBJ1-2,TRBV27,-,-,18,TGTGCCAGCAGTCCACGCTTCGGGGCGGGGGCAGGAGGCTATGGCTACACCTTC,CASSPRFGAGAGGYGYTF
TRBJ1-5,TRBV18,-,-,17,TGTGCCAGCTCACCACCGGTACGGGGGGGCGCGGGTCAGCCCCAGCATTTT,CASSPPVRGGAGQPQHF
TRBJ1-2,TRBV30,once,-,12,TGTGCCTGGAACTCGGACATAGGTGGCTACACCTTC,CAWNSDIGGYTF
TRBJ2-1,TRBV29-1,-,-,16,TGCAGCGTTGGGGTTGGGGGGGCGCAATTTGGCAATGAGCAGTTCTTC,CSVGVGGAQFGNEQFF
TRBJ2-7,TRBV18,-,-,12,TGTGCCAGCTCATATGGGCCAGACGAGCAGTACTTC,CASSYGPDEQYF
TRBJ2-7,TRBV20-1,-,-,15,TGCAGTGCTAGAGGTTTCAGGGCCGCGACCTACGAGCAGTACTTC,CSARGFRAATYEQYF
TRBJ1-6,TRBV6-2/TRBV6-3,-,-,12,TGTGCCAGCAGGGAATATAACTCACCCCTCCACTTT,CASREYNSPLHF
TRBJ2-7,TRBV30,-,-,13,TGTGCCTGGAGTGTCGGACATCCGGGCGAGCAGTACTTC,CAWSVGHPGEQYF
TRBJ1-2,TRBV3-1,-,-,15,TGTGCCAGCAGCCCCCACCGTGGGGGAGACTATGGCTACACCTTC,CASSPHRGGDYGYTF
TRBJ2-5,TRBV6-2/TRBV6-3,-,TRBD1,17,TGTGCCAGCAGTTTGCCGACGACAGGGATACGGTCGGAGACCCAGTACTTC,CASSLPTTGIRSETQYF
TRBJ2-1,TRBV27,-,-,17,TGTGCCAGCAGTTCCCCCGCCAGGGGGGGCTCCTACAATGAGCAGTTCTTC,CASSSPARGGSYNEQFF
TRBJ1-4,TRBV14,-,TRBD1,16,TGTGCCAGCAGCCAAGATACCGGGACAGGGGTTGAAAAACTGTTTTTT,CASSQDTGTGVEKLFF
TRBJ2-7,TRBV28,-,-,13,TGTGCCAGCAGTTGGCCCGGGGGTTACGAGCAGTACTTC,CASSWPGGYEQYF
TRBJ2-5,TRBV5-1,-,TRBD1,14,TGCGCCAGCAGCTTCGCACAGGGGGTAGAGACCCAGTACTTC,CASSFAQGVETQYF
TRBJ2-7,TRBV5-4,-,TRBD1,14,TGTGCCAGCAGCGAGGACAGGGCGAACGACGAGCAGTACTTC,CASSEDRANDEQYF